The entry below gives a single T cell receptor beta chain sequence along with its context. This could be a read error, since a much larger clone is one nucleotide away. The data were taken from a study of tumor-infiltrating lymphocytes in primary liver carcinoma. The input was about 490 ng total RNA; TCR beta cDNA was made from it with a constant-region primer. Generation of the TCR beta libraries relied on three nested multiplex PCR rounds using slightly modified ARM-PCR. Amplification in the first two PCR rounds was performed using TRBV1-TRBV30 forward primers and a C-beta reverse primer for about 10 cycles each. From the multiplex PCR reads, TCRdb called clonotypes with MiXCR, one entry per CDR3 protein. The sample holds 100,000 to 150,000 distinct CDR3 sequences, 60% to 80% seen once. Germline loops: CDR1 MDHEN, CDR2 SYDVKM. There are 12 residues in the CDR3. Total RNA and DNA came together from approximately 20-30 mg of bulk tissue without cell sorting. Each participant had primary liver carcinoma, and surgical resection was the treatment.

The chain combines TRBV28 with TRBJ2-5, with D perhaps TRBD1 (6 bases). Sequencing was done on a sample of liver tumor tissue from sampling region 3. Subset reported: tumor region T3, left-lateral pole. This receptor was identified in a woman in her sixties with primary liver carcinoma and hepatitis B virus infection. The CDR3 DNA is TGTGCCAGCAGTGGGGGCAGGGAGATCCAGTACTTC. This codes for CASSGGREIQYF.